The TCR beta chain under discussion was sequenced for a study of early T cells in non-severe SARS-CoV-2 infection. Study background: Investigators sequenced bulk RNA drawn from unsorted whole blood, and chains remained unpaired.

The CDR3 is 17 amino acids. Trimming pared 5 bases from V and 1 base from J, leaving 18 bases between. CDR1 SGHTA and CDR2 FQGNSA come from the germline V gene. TCRdb passed the 5' RACE reads through MiXCR, listing each CDR3 protein once. Of 59,000 or so distinct CDR3 sequences in the sample, roughly 12% are singletons; the top ten hold 1.3% to 1.5%. The rearrangement uses TRBV7-2 and TRBJ1-3; possible D gene TRBD1, 5 bases. The sample was whole blood, taken at baseline. This sequence originates from an adult who was a healthcare worker with PCR-confirmed SARS-CoV-2 infection or an uninfected control (not recorded which). The CDR3 region is CASSPSGTRRSGNTIYF. DNA of the CDR3: TGTGCCAGCAGCCCATCCGGGACCCGCCGATCTGGAAACACCATATATTTT.